The present T cell receptor beta chain was sequenced within a study of blood T cell repertoires in COVID-19. Study context: Acute and convalescent COVID-19 samples came from the United States, Italy and Spain. T cells, B-cell-depleted T cells, or PBMCs supplied cDNA or gDNA.

Per the original methods: Counts of nucleated cells, estimated from reference gene primer amplification, were obtained. The method was immunoSEQ multiplex PCR; TCRdb's version includes in-frame clones alone and lacks a portion of them. V, J and clone size reflect that table, while D and trimming were determined from the DNA. The sample includes 250,000 to 350,000 clones, 85% to 90% seen only once; the top ten take around 0.8%. Sequenced sample: peripheral blood. This TCR was sampled from a man aged 25-45 years with acute or convalescent COVID-19.

The CDR3 nucleotides are TGTGCCAGCAGATCAAGACTAAATTCACCCCTCCACTTT. Protein sequence: CASRSRLNSPLHF. The chain carries TRBV7-8 and TRBJ1-6; D is uncertain. Trimming pared 6 bases from V and 7 bases from J, leaving 10 bases between. In germline, CDR1 is SGHVS, CDR2 FQNEAQ. There are 13 residues in the CDR3.